Following are 20 T cell receptor beta chains from one sample sequenced in a study of blood T cells in healthy people across ages. A second roughly 6 to 11 cycle PCR used barcoded and J-beta primers. TCRdb reprocessed the 5' RACE reads via MiXCR and lists one record per CDR3 protein. The table includes approximately 1.5 million distinct CDR3 sequences, about 31% detected once. Sequencing was carried out using blood. The receptors were gathered from a woman in her 30s in good health.

This clonotype was counted between two and nine times. This chain links TRBV12-3 or TRBV12-4 with TRBJ2-3; a weak D match, TRBD1 (6 bases). The CDR3 contains 14 residues. The ends were cut back, 6 bases at V and 5 bases at J, with 15 bases in the middle. The CDR3 protein is CASSFAQGLDTQYF. The CDR3 DNA follows: TGTGCCAGCAGCTTCGCGCAGGGGTTAGATACGCAGTATTTT.

The CDR3 DNA follows: TGTGCCAGCAGCGCGGGGGGCCTCGGGACCCAGTACTTC. Its translation: CASSAGGLGTQYF. V gene TRBV7-2 combines with J gene TRBJ2-5; 8 bases agree with TRBD2. CDR1 SGHTA and CDR2 FQGNSA come from the germline V gene. This CDR3 region has 13 residues. V gave up 5 bases and J gave up 7 bases; unmatched junction bases: 6.

CDR3 sequence (DNA): TGTGCCAGCAGTTCGGGACTAGCGGGAGCCCAAGGGGAGACCCAGTACTTC. Translated, it gives CASSSGLAGAQGETQYF. V is TRBV12-3 or TRBV12-4 and J is TRBJ2-5; 14 nucleotides match TRBD2. This CDR3 region has 17 residues. Germline trimming cut 4 bases from V and 5 bases from J; bases unmatched to any gene: 9.

A note on this clonotype: The junction departs from germline at one end; a sequencing error may be responsible. The chain combines TRBV29-1 with TRBJ2-1; 7 positions agree with TRBD2. In germline, CDR1 is SQVTM, CDR2 ANQGSEA. The CDR3 length is 15 residues. The CDR3 DNA is TGCAGCGTTGACCTGGGCGGGAGCCCCTACGATGAGCAGTTCTTC. The encoded protein is CSVDLGGSPYDEQFF.

This clonotype was counted ten times or more. This chain's CDR3 is CASSEGSTGQETQYF. The CDR3 DNA follows: TGCGCCAGCAGTGAAGGGTCCACAGGGCAAGAGACCCAGTACTTC. The V and J genes are TRBV10-1 and TRBJ2-5, with TRBD1 as a possible D gene (6 bases). Trimming removed 3 bases from V and 2 bases from J, with 13 bases in between. This CDR3 region has 15 residues. Per the germline V gene, CDR1 is WNHNN and CDR2 is SYGVQD (reference sequence).

The chain has TRBV10-3 and TRBJ2-7; D is ambiguous. V lost 4 bases and J lost 6, with 10 bases in between. The germline V gene has CDR1 ENHRY and CDR2 SYGVKD. The CDR3 length is 12 residues. CDR3 in DNA: TGTGCCATCAGTGCAACAACATCCGAGCAGTACTTC. Its translation: CAISATTSEQYF.

DNA for the CDR3: TGTGCCAGCAGCCAAGATGGACTAGCGGGAGACCCATACAATGAGCAGTTCTTC. Translating it yields CASSQDGLAGDPYNEQFF. The V gene is TRBV4-2, the J gene TRBJ2-1, with TRBD2 identical over 13 bases. This CDR3 is 18 amino acids long. Germline V gene sequence: CDR1 LGHNA, CDR2 YNFKEQ. The ends lost 0 bases at V and 4 bases at J; junction bases unmatched: 6.

The chain uses TRBV28 and TRBJ1-1; D uncertain. Germline lookup yields CDR1 MDHEN and CDR2 SYDVKM. The CDR3 totals 12 residues. Between the trimmed V and J ends, which lost 3 bases and 12 bases, there was a span of 14 bases. In DNA, the CDR3 is TGTGCCAGCAGTTTCTCACGGGTAGTCCCTTTCTTT. This codes for CASSFSRVVPFF. The full variable domain, its missing parts supplied by reference TRBV28 and TRBJ1-1, is DVKVTQSSRYLVKRTGEKVFLECVQDMDHENMFWYRQDPGLGLRLIYFSYDVKMKEKGDIPEGYSVSREKKERFSLILESASTNQTSMYLCASSFSRVVPFFGQGTRLTVV.

The chain is built from TRBV29-1 and TRBJ2-1; the match to TRBD2 covers 7 bases. V trimming: 7 bases; J trimming: 12 bases; junction bases outside the gene matches: 9. Looked up from germline, CDR1 is SQVTM and CDR2 is ANQGSEA. CDR3 length equals 11 residues. This CDR3 reads CSGSGGRGQFF. Written as DNA, the CDR3 is TGCAGCGGCTCGGGGGGTCGGGGGCAGTTCTTC.

Regarding this clonotype: This may be a read error: a much more frequent sequence differs by one nucleotide. This chain connects TRBV20-1 to TRBJ2-3, with D hard to call. From germline, CDR1 is DFQATT and CDR2 SNEGSKA (reference sequence). The CDR3 spans 14 residues. The CDR3 nucleotides read TGCAGTGTTAGAGATAAGATCCGCACAGATACGCAGTATTTT. Its protein is CSVRDKIRTDTQYF.

This clonotype came up many times. This chain links TRBV4-2 with TRBJ2-7; D is unclear. The CDR3 has 12 residues. Trimming removed 0 bases at V and 6 bases at J, with 6 bases between. Germline V CDR1 and CDR2: LGHNA, YNFKEQ. For the CDR3, the DNA is TGTGCCAGCAGCCAAGATATGACCGAGCAGTACTTC. It translates to CASSQDMTEQYF.

This clonotype occurred many times. Here the CDR3 DNA reads TGTGCCAGCAGTTTGGGGTCCGAAAAACTGTTTTTT. Translation gives CASSLGSEKLFF. This chain links TRBV12-3 or TRBV12-4 with TRBJ1-4; D remains ambiguous. With 3 bases removed from V and 8 bases from J, the gap between germline ends came to 7 bases. The CDR3 contains 12 residues.

This clonotype has a handful of counts. The chain couples TRBV20-1 to TRBJ2-7; D might be TRBD1 (6 bases). Germline values: CDR1 DFQATT, CDR2 SNEGSKA (reference sequence). V lost 1 base and J lost 2, with 12 bases in between. The CDR3 sequence is 14 residues long. The CDR3 DNA sequence: TGCAGTGCTAGAGCTAGACAGGTACCCTACGAGCAGTACTTC. Encoded protein: CSARARQVPYEQYF.

CDR3 loop: CASSPGTAPSTDTQYF. The CDR3 bases are TGTGCCAGCAGCCCCGGGACAGCACCTAGCACAGATACGCAGTATTTT. The J gene is TRBJ2-3, the V gene TRBV7-7; 7 positions agree with TRBD1. CDR1 is SSHAT and CDR2 is FNYEAQ in the germline V gene (reference sequence). V lost 5 bases and J lost 0; bases outside the gene matches: 8. The CDR3 is made up of 16 amino acids. The entire variable domain, with the rest obtained from reference TRBV7-7 and TRBJ2-3, is as follows: GAGVSQSPRYKVTKRGQDVTLRCDPISSHATLYWYQQALGQGPEFLTYFNYEAQPDKSGLPSDRFSAERPEGSISTLTIQRTEQRDSAMYRCASSPGTAPSTDTQYFGPGTRLTVL.

J is TRBJ1-6 and V is TRBV12-3 or TRBV12-4; 7 bases are a match to TRBD1. The CDR3 sequence is 16 residues long. The J segment lost 8 bases and the V segment lost 1 base, leaving 8 bases of the junction unmatched. CDR3 protein: CASSLGQGIKDSPLHF. CDR3 nucleotide sequence: TGTGCCAGCAGTTTAGGACAGGGAATCAAAGATTCACCCCTCCACTTT.

V is TRBV5-1 and J is TRBJ1-4; D is unclear. Trimming removed 1 base from V and 0 bases from J, with 13 bases in between. CDR3 length: 17 residues. Germline V gene sequence: CDR1 SGHRS, CDR2 YFSETQ. As DNA, the CDR3 is TGCGCCAGCAGCTTGATCCCCCTCGCCACAACTAATGAAAAACTGTTTTTT. Its translation is CASSLIPLATTNEKLFF.

The rearrangement joins TRBV19 to TRBJ2-5, with D uncertain. The last part of the DNA fits TRBJ2-7 better; the J call may be wrong. Germline CDR1 LNHDA, CDR2 SQIVND (reference sequence). This CDR3 spans 14 amino acids. CDR3 in amino acids: CASSDKPSSYEQYF. CDR3 nucleotide sequence: TGTGCCAGCTCCGATAAACCAAGCTCCTACGAGCAGTACTTC.

V and J are TRBV15 and TRBJ2-6; no definite D call. The CDR3 totals 16 residues. Germline V gives CDR1 LNHNV, CDR2 YYDKDF (reference sequence). Trimming took off 4 bases at V and 4 bases at J, with 14 bases between the two ends. Here the CDR3 reads CATSNLPDRGANVLTF. In nucleotides, the CDR3 is TGTGCCACCAGCAATCTACCAGACCGAGGGGCCAACGTCCTGACTTTC.

DNA of the CDR3: TGCAGTGCTAGAGATGTCCCCCGGGAGACCCAGTACTTC. This encodes CSARDVPRETQYF. The chain employs TRBV20-1 and TRBJ2-5; no clear D. Germline V lookup: CDR1 DFQATT, CDR2 SNEGSKA (reference sequence). With 0 bases removed from V and 5 bases from J, the gap between germline ends came to 10 bases. CDR3 length equals 13 residues.

This clonotype came up a few times. The V call is TRBV20-1, the J call TRBJ2-5, with D possibly matching TRBD1 (6 bases). Germline lookup yields CDR1 DFQATT and CDR2 SNEGSKA (reference sequence). Trimming took 2 bases from V and 3 from J, leaving 16 bases between them. CDR3 length: 15 residues. Here the CDR3 reads CSARFSGRGKETQYF. CDR3 bases: TGCAGTGCTAGATTCTCGGGTAGGGGGAAAGAGACCCAGTACTTC.